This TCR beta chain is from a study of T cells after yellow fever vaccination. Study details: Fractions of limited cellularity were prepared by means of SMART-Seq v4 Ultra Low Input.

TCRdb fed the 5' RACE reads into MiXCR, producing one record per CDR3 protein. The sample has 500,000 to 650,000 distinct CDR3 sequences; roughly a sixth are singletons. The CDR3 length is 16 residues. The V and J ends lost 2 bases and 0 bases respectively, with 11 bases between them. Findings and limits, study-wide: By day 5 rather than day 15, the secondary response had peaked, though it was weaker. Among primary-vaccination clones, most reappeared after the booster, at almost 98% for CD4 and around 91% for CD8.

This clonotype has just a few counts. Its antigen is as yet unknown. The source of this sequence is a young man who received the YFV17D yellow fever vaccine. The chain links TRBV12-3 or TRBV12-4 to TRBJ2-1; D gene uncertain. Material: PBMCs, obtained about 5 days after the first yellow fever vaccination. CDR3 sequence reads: CASSLRSSSSYNEQFF. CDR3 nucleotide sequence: TGTGCCAGCAGTTTAAGGTCGAGCAGCTCCTACAATGAGCAGTTCTTC.